The T cell receptor beta chain under discussion was sequenced for a study of T cell responses to AZD1222 COVID-19 vaccine. Study-level results: In the spike-specific TCR repertoire, nearly half reportedly target unmutated variant regions.

The CDR3 has 12 amino acids. From germline, CDR1 is GTSNPN and CDR2 SVGIG (reference sequence). V was cut by 4 bases and J by 3 bases, with 10 bases left in between. This table comes from immunoSEQ multiplex PCR, and its TCRdb copy is limited to in-frame clones, with some not included. The table shows about 93,000 clones, with approximately 90% occurring only once. Comment on this clone: The antigen is undetermined.

Here the sequenced sample was peripheral blood, taken 28 days after the second AZD1222 dose. The chain couples TRBV30 to TRBJ2-7; D is perhaps TRBD1 (6 bases). The TCR comes from an adult who received the AZD1222 COVID-19 vaccine. CDR3 nucleotides: TGTGCCTGGACCATGGACAGCTACGAGCAGTACTTC. This gives the protein CAWTMDSYEQYF.